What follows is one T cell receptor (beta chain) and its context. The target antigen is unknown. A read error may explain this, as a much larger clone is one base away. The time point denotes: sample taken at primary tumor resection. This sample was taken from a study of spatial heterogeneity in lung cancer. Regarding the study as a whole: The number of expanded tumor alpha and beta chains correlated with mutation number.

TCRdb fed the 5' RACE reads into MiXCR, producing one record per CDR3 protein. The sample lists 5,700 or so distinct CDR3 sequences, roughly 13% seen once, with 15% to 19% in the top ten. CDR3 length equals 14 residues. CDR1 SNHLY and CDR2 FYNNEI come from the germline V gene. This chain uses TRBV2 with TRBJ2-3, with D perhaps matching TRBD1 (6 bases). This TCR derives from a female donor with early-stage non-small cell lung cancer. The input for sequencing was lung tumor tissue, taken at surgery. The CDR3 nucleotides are TGTGTCAGCAGGGCACAGGGTCTGTCAGATACGCAGTATTTT. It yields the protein CVSRAQGLSDTQYF.